This T cell receptor (beta chain) is from a study of Graves' ophthalmopathy and Graves' hyperthyroidism. Whole-study findings and limits: Also, most clonotypes expanded in the thyroid above 0.001 frequency appeared in blood. Sensitivity of about 70% and specificity of 72% to 80% were achieved by the model that predicted ophthalmopathy progression.

On this clonotype: Antigen: not known.

From RNA, the CDR3 regions of TCR beta chains were amplified and sequenced. RT-PCR in the first round used HTBI primers; a second-round multiplex PCR followed. A single record per CDR3 protein comes from TCRdb applying MiXCR to the multiplex PCR reads. This sample has over a million distinct CDR3 sequences, with 35% to 40% found just once. CDR3 length: 12 residues. Germline V CDR1 and CDR2: SQVTM, ANQGSEA. V lost 8 bases, J lost 0 bases, and 3 bases stayed unmatched. The study recruited hyperthyroidism patients aged 18 to 65 who were newly diagnosed, under 2 months' duration. The TCR originated in an adult man with Graves' hyperthyroidism. The gene calls are TRBV29-1 and TRBJ1-1, with 7 bases aligning to TRBD1. Sequenced sample: peripheral blood or thyroid tissue (not recorded which). The CDR3 loop reads CSSQGLNTEAFF. The CDR3 DNA sequence: TGCAGCTCACAGGGGTTGAACACTGAAGCTTTCTTT. Complete variable domain (other parts from reference TRBV29-1 and TRBJ1-1): SAVISQKPSRDICQRGTSLTIQCQVDSQVTMMFWYRQQPGQSLTLIATANQGSEATYESGFVIDKFPISRPNLTFSTLTVSNMSPEDSSIYLCSSQGLNTEAFFGQGTRLTVV.